These T cell receptor beta chains were read from a single sample in a study of post-analysis software for immune sequencing data. TCRdb reprocessed the PCR reads via MiXCR and lists one record per CDR3 protein. This table has roughly 700,000 distinct CDR3 sequences, approximately 30% appearing once. The sequenced material came from blood. The receptors here all came from a girl between 10 and 17 years old with multiple sclerosis. Each CDR3 is given with its conserved first and last residue. D genes are given only for firm matches. Clone size appears in some rows only: once, few, many, or a class for an expanded clone.

cdr3_nt cdr3_aa v_call clone_size j_call d_call
TGTGCCAGCAGCTTAGCGCGACTAGCGGGGGCCTACGAGCAGTACTTC CASSLARLAGAYEQYF TRBV7-2 few TRBJ2-7 TRBD2
TGTGCCAGCAGTTATCAGGCCGTCAACAATGAGCAGTTCTTC CASSYQAVNNEQFF TRBV6-6 NA TRBJ2-1 NA
TGTGCCACCCACTCCGGGATAGATACGCAGTATTTT CATHSGIDTQYF TRBV2 NA TRBJ2-3 NA
TGTGCCAGCAGCCAACCATCGGGACAGGATGGCTACACCTTC CASSQPSGQDGYTF TRBV28 few TRBJ1-2 TRBD1
TGCAGTGCCAGACTAGCTTACGAGCAGTACTTC CSARLAYEQYF TRBV20-1 once TRBJ2-7 TRBD2
TGTGCCAGCAGCCCCCAGACAGGGGGCGCCGGAAATGAGCAGTTCTTC CASSPQTGGAGNEQFF TRBV7-2 few TRBJ2-1 TRBD1
TGCGCCAGCAGCTGGGCTAGTGGGGGTATGAATGAGCAGTTCTTC CASSWASGGMNEQFF TRBV5-1 NA TRBJ2-1 NA
TGCAGCGCTATCGGCAGTTCCTACGAGCAGTACTTC CSAIGSSYEQYF TRBV20-1 few TRBJ2-7 NA
TGCAGCGTTATGGTAGCGGCAAGCTCCTACGAGCAGTACTTC CSVMVAASSYEQYF TRBV29-1 many TRBJ2-7 NA
TGTGCCAGCAGCTTGAGGGAATACGAGCAGTACTTC CASSLREYEQYF TRBV5-6 NA TRBJ2-7 NA
TGTGCCAGCAGCTTGAGGGGGGCTTCCTACGAGCAGTACTTC CASSLRGASYEQYF TRBV5-8 few TRBJ2-7 NA
TGTGCCAGCAGTTATAGGCGGGATAGCACAGATACGCAGTATTTT CASSYRRDSTDTQYF TRBV27 NA TRBJ2-3 NA
TGTGCGGCGGGGCATCAGCCCCAGCATTTT CAAGHQPQHF TRBV10-3 NA TRBJ1-5 NA
TGTGCCAGCAGTTACCGAGACGGCTATGGCTACACCTTC CASSYRDGYGYTF TRBV6-2/TRBV6-3 few TRBJ1-2 NA
TGTGCCAGCAGTTTTTCGGGTAGGCGGCAGGATATTCAGTACTTC CASSFSGRRQDIQYF TRBV12-3/TRBV12-4 NA TRBJ2-4 NA
TGTGCCAGCTCAACGACCGGGACCTACGAGCAGTACTTC CASSTTGTYEQYF TRBV18 NA TRBJ2-7 NA
TGCAGTGCTAGGGGTCTGGGCAGGGGGATCCAAGAGACCCAGTACTTC CSARGLGRGIQETQYF TRBV20-1 NA TRBJ2-5 TRBD1
TGTGCCAGCAGCCTACGGAGCCAGGGGTATGGCTACACCTTC CASSLRSQGYGYTF TRBV5-4 few TRBJ1-2 NA
TGTGCCAGCAGTTACTCGAGTCCCCGACAGACCCCGAGACTGGATACGCAGTATTTT CASSYSSPRQTPRLDTQYF TRBV6-5 few TRBJ2-3 NA
TGCAGTGCCAACTATCGGGGACAGGGAAGTCGTGACTACACCTTC CSANYRGQGSRDYTF TRBV20-1 NA TRBJ1-2 TRBD1
TGCAGCGTAGGCCTCCGGGACAGAGATCCCAATGAGCAGTTCTTC CSVGLRDRDPNEQFF TRBV29-1 NA TRBJ2-1 TRBD1
TGTGCCACCAGCCTCCTGACTGGGCCCAGTGGCTACACCTTC CATSLLTGPSGYTF TRBV15 NA TRBJ1-2 NA
TGCGCCAGCAGCTCGATCGACTTGGCTCCAGGGGGCGCTTCCCACGAGCAGTACTTC CASSSIDLAPGGASHEQYF TRBV5-1 once TRBJ2-7 TRBD1